The sample holds many counts of the clone carrying this TCR beta chain. What it binds is unknown. The investigators amplified TCR beta CDR3 regions from RNA transcripts. The primer set for the first-round RT-PCR of the TCR CDR3 was HTBI. One entry per CDR3 protein results from TCRdb running MiXCR on the multiplex PCR reads. The table has around 350,000 distinct CDR3 sequences, 13% to 15% seen once; the top ten hold roughly 21%. J was trimmed by 1 base and V by 5 bases; bases with no gene match: 6. Germline CDR1 reads MDHEN; CDR2 reads SYDVKM. This CDR3 has 15 residues. The source of the sample is a study of T cells in Graves' hyperthyroidism and ophthalmopathy. Findings of the study overall: Classification by a 13 V-J model distinguished ophthalmopathy from stable hyperthyroidism.

The sample comprised blood. The chain links TRBV28 to TRBJ2-7; the match to TRBD1 covers 9 bases. The sequence was collected from a woman in her 30s with Graves' ophthalmopathy. CDR3 DNA: TGTGCCAGCAGTCCCACACAGGGGGCGTCCTACGAGCAGTACTTC. Translating it yields CASSPTQGASYEQYF.